A selection of T cell receptor beta chains follows, all from one sample in a study of CD8+ T cells in alopecia areata. Profiled with immunoSEQ multiplex PCR; TCRdb holds only in-frame clones, not every one. The table lists 120,000 or so clones, around 60% of them singletons, with 5.7% in the top ten. Specimen: CD4+ T cells sorted from blood, collected at week 4, from a patient treated with tofacitinib. Every receptor here comes from a human donor with alopecia areata. CDR3s include the opening cysteine and the closing phenylalanine or tryptophan. The order of the fields is J gene, D gene, clone size, CDR3 length, V gene, CDR3 DNA, CDR3 protein. A D gene is named only where the DNA matches it firmly. Not all rows give a size; the values are once, few, many and, for expanded clones, a class.

TRBJ1-5 | - | few | 16 | TRBV18 | TGTGCCAGCTCACCATACAGATCGGGGGGAGGTCAGCCCCAGCATTTT | CASSPYRSGGGQPQHF
TRBJ2-7 | TRBD2 | few | 16 | TRBV13 | TGTGCCAGCAGCACCCGAGCGGGACGATTCTCCTACGAGCAGTACTTC | CASSTRAGRFSYEQYF
TRBJ1-5 | - | - | 14 | TRBV7-2 | TGTGCCTCGACGCGGGACATAGGGGATCAGCCCCAGCATTTT | CASTRDIGDQPQHF
TRBJ1-2 | - | - | 14 | TRBV5-1 | TGCGCCAGCAGCAGAGAATTTTCTAACTATGGCTACACCTTC | CASSREFSNYGYTF
TRBJ1-4 | - | - | 15 | TRBV7-9 | TGTGCCAGCAGCTCAGGACAGCCCTATTTTGGAGAACTGTTTTTT | CASSSGQPYFGELFF
TRBJ2-2 | TRBD1 | - | 12 | TRBV30 | TGTGCCTCGGACAGGGACGGCGGGGAGCTGTTTTTT | CASDRDGGELFF
TRBJ2-4 | - | few | 14 | TRBV5-6 | TGTGCCAGCAGCTTGGCCAAGACTGGGCACATTCAGTACTTC | CASSLAKTGHIQYF
TRBJ2-5 | - | few | 14 | TRBV5-1 | TGCGCCAGCAGTTATTTGGCATACCAAGAGACCCAGTACTTC | CASSYLAYQETQYF
TRBJ2-4 | - | - | 15 | TRBV6-5 | TGTGCCAGCAGTCCAATCAAACTAGCCAAAAACATTCAGTACTTC | CASSPIKLAKNIQYF
TRBJ2-7 | TRBD1 | - | 15 | TRBV30 | TGTGCCTGGAGGCACTCCGGGACAGGGTCCCACGAGCAGTACTTC | CAWRHSGTGSHEQYF
TRBJ1-4 | - | few | 12 | TRBV28 | TGTGCCAGCAGAGGCGGGGACGAAAAACTGTTTTTT | CASRGGDEKLFF
TRBJ1-3 | TRBD1 | - | 16 | TRBV30 | TGTGCCTGGAGTGTACCGAGACAGGGGGCTGGAAACACCATATATTTT | CAWSVPRQGAGNTIYF
TRBJ2-7 | - | - | 13 | TRBV4-3 | TGCGCCAGCAGCCGGGACACCTCCTACGAGCAGTACTTC | CASSRDTSYEQYF
TRBJ1-5 | TRBD1 | - | 13 | TRBV7-9 | TGTGCCAGCAGCTCCGACAGGGGGCAGCCCCAGCATTTT | CASSSDRGQPQHF
TRBJ1-1 | - | - | 12 | TRBV5-1 | TGCGCCAGCAGCTACCAAGGACAGGAAGCTTTCTTT | CASSYQGQEAFF
TRBJ2-2 | - | few | 13 | TRBV15 | TGTGCCACCAGCAGATCAGGTCCCGGGGAGCTGTTTTTT | CATSRSGPGELFF
TRBJ1-4 | - | - | 14 | TRBV19 | TGTGCCAGTAAGTCCCGTGCAACTAATGAAAAACTGTTTTTT | CASKSRATNEKLFF
TRBJ2-5 | TRBD2 | - | 17 | TRBV4-1 | TGCGCCAGCAGCCAAGAGAAGCGGGAGGGGGGGCAAGAGACCCAGTACTTC | CASSQEKREGGQETQYF
TRBJ2-2 | - | few | 15 | TRBV5-1 | TGCGCCAGCATTGTTACGAGGGGGACCACCGGGGAGCTGTTTTTT | CASIVTRGTTGELFF
TRBJ1-2 | - | - | 16 | TRBV23-1 | TGCGCCAGCAGTCAATCCGGCACAGTCCCTCCCTCCGGCTACACCTTC | CASSQSGTVPPSGYTF
TRBJ1-1 | - | - | 12 | TRBV19 | TGTGCCACCAATGGACCGAGCACTGAAGCTTTCTTT | CATNGPSTEAFF
TRBJ1-2 | - | - | 14 | TRBV11-2 | TGTGCCAGCAGCTTAGCAGGCAGGGACTATGGCTACACCTTC | CASSLAGRDYGYTF
TRBJ1-3 | - | - | 16 | TRBV18 | TGTGCCAGCTCACCAACCCTAGGCACGGAAGGAAACACCATATATTTT | CASSPTLGTEGNTIYF
TRBJ2-1 | TRBD2 | - | 16 | TRBV28 | TGTGCCAGCAATGGTGGGAGGGGTATCTCCTACAATGAGCAGTTCTTC | CASNGGRGISYNEQFF
TRBJ1-6 | - | - | 13 | TRBV9 | TGTGCCAGCAGCGCCAACCCAAATTCACCCCTCCACTTT | CASSANPNSPLHF
TRBJ2-1 | - | - | 13 | TRBV7-9 | TGTGCCAGCAGCTTGGGGGGAGAAGATGAGCAGTTCTTC | CASSLGGEDEQFF
TRBJ2-5 | - | - | 16 | TRBV4-1 | TGCGCCAGCAGCCAAGTCGTCCGGGGACCACAAGAGACCCAGTACTTC | CASSQVVRGPQETQYF
TRBJ2-5 | TRBD2 | - | 14 | TRBV29-1 | TGCAGCGTAGACTTACCGGGAGGCGGGGAGACCCAGTACTTC | CSVDLPGGGETQYF
TRBJ2-5 | TRBD1 | - | 14 | TRBV5-1 | TGCGCCAGCAGCACCGGACAGGGGGAAGAGACCCAGTACTTC | CASSTGQGEETQYF
TRBJ2-1 | - | - | 13 | TRBV28 | TGTGCCAGCCAGGACACCATTTACAATGAGCAGTTCTTC | CASQDTIYNEQFF
TRBJ2-7 | TRBD2 | few | 18 | TRBV7-2 | TGTGCCAGCAGCTTAGCGCTTGGGACTAGCGGGAGGGCCTACGAGCAGTACTTC | CASSLALGTSGRAYEQYF
TRBJ2-3 | - | - | 13 | TRBV15 | TGTGCCACCAGCAGAGACCCCACAGATACGCAGTATTTT | CATSRDPTDTQYF
TRBJ1-2 | - | few | 13 | TRBV5-1 | TGCGCCAGCAGCTTGGGACAGCTCTATGGCTACACCTTC | CASSLGQLYGYTF
TRBJ2-5 | TRBD1 | - | 15 | TRBV18 | TGTGCCAGCTCACCGAGGGACAGGGGTATAGAGACCCAGTACTTC | CASSPRDRGIETQYF
TRBJ2-2 | - | - | 14 | TRBV29-1 | TGCAGCGTCGATAAGGGAGGATTAACCGGGGAGCTGTTTTTT | CSVDKGGLTGELFF
TRBJ1-2 | TRBD1 | few | 13 | TRBV29-1 | TGCAGCGCCCGACAGGGGGCTATCTATGGCTACACCTTC | CSARQGAIYGYTF
TRBJ1-1 | - | - | 14 | TRBV30 | TGTGCCTGGAGTGTACCCTGGACTGGCACTGAAGCTTTCTTT | CAWSVPWTGTEAFF
TRBJ2-3 | - | once | 15 | TRBV7-2 | TGTGCCAGCAGCTTAGTGGGAGTACGCACAGATACGCAGTATTTT | CASSLVGVRTDTQYF
TRBJ2-1 | TRBD2 | - | 16 | TRBV7-2 | TGTGCCAGCAGCTTAGGGTCCGGAGCGGGAGTCAATGAGCAGTTCTTC | CASSLGSGAGVNEQFF
TRBJ2-3 | TRBD2 | - | 18 | TRBV5-4 | TGTGCCAGCAGCTTAACTAGCGGGGGGGCAGTGGGTCCAGATACGCAGTATTTT | CASSLTSGGAVGPDTQYF
TRBJ2-1 | - | - | 14 | TRBV4-3 | TGCGCCAGCAGCCAAGATCCCTGGGTAAATGAGCAGTTCTTC | CASSQDPWVNEQFF
TRBJ1-2 | TRBD1 | - | 15 | TRBV6-6 | TGTGCCAGCAGTTACTCGGTGACAGGGGACTATGGCTACACCTTC | CASSYSVTGDYGYTF